This record covers a single TCR beta chain. The sample carries other DNA sequences with the same CDR3. Measured with immunoSEQ multiplex PCR; TCRdb has only the in-frame clones, and not every one. The repertoire holds some 80,000 clones, 83% seen once, with around 0.6% in the top ten. The sample is drawn from a study of CD4 T cell repertoires in COVID-19. This CDR3 comprises 13 residues. Germline CDR1 and CDR2: SEHNR and FQNEAQ (reference sequence). After removal of 5 bases from V and 4 bases from J, the junction contained 3 bases not matched to a gene. The V call is TRBV7-9, the J call TRBJ1-2; 8 positions agree with TRBD1. The receptor was isolated from a human donor who had COVID-19. The sample here was CD4+ T cells from peripheral blood, taken after recovery from COVID-19. CDR3 coding DNA: TGTGCCAGCAGCCCCGGGACAGGCTATGGCTACACCTTC. This gives the protein CASSPGTGYGYTF.